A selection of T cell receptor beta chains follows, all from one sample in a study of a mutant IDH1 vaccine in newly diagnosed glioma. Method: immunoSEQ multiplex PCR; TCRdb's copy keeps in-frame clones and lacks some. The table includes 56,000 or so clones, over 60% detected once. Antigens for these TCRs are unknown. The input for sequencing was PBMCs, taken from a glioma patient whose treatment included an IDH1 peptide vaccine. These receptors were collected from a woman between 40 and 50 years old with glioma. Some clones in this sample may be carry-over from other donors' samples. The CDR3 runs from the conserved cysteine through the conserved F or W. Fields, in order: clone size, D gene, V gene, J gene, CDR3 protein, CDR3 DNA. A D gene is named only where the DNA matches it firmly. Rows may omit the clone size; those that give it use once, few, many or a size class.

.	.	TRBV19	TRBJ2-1	CASNAGRSSYNEQFF	TGTGCCAGCAACGCGGGGCGTAGCTCCTACAATGAGCAGTTCTTC
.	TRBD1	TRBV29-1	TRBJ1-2	CSVAGGARGYTF	TGCAGCGTCGCAGGGGGCGCGAGGGGCTACACCTTC
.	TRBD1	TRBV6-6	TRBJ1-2	CASRADRERDGYTF	TGTGCCAGCAGGGCGGACAGGGAGAGGGATGGCTACACCTTC
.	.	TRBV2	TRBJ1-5	CASRGDTASNQPQHF	TGTGCCAGCAGGGGGGACACCGCTAGCAATCAGCCCCAGCATTTT
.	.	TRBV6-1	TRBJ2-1	CASSERLRAGQMYEQFF	TGTGCCAGCAGTGAACGGCTTCGAGCAGGCCAAATGTATGAGCAGTTCTTC
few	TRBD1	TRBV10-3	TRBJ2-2	CAISADREGTGELFF	TGTGCCATCAGTGCGGACAGGGAAGGGACCGGGGAGCTGTTTTTT
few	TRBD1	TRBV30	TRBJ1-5	CAWGPDRVGQPQHF	TGTGCCTGGGGCCCAGACAGGGTAGGTCAGCCCCAGCATTTT
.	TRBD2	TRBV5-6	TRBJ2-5	CASSGVSGGAETQYF	TGTGCCAGCAGCGGGGTTAGCGGGGGGGCCGAGACCCAGTACTTC
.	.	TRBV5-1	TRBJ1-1	CASSLERERTFF	TGCGCCAGCAGCTTGGAGAGGGAGCGAACTTTCTTT
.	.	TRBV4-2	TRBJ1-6	CASSKGRLNTLNSPLHF	TGTGCCAGCAGCAAGGGCAGACTTAACACCCTCAATTCACCCCTCCACTTT
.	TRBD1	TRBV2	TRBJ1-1	CASQPQGAGTEAFF	TGTGCCAGCCAACCACAGGGGGCGGGCACTGAAGCTTTCTTT
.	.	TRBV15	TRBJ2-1	CATSRVRGINEQFF	TGTGCCACCAGCAGAGTGAGGGGAATCAATGAGCAGTTCTTC
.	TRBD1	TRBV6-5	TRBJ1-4	CASSRGQGREKLFF	TGTGCCAGCAGCAGAGGACAGGGGCGGGAAAAACTGTTTTTT
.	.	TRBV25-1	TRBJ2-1	CASSEFVKRNEQFF	TGTGCCAGCAGTGAATTCGTGAAAAGGAATGAGCAGTTCTTC
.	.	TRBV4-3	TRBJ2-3	CASSQDRSGADTQYF	TGCGCCAGCAGCCAAGATCGGTCGGGTGCAGATACGCAGTATTTT
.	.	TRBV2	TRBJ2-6	CASSESGSSGANVLTF	TGTGCCAGCAGTGAATCTGGTAGCTCTGGGGCCAACGTCCTGACTTTC
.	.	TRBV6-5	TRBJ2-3	CASRQSTDTQYF	TGTGCCAGCCGACAGTCCACAGATACGCAGTATTTT
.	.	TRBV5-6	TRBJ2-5	CASSRIQETQYF	TGTGCCAGCAGCCGAATCCAAGAGACCCAGTACTTC
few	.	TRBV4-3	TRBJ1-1	CASSQVHRAEVGTEAFF	TGCGCCAGCAGCCAAGTACATAGGGCGGAGGTCGGCACTGAAGCTTTCTTT
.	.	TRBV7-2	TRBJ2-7	CASSLAQMSLQYF	TGTGCCAGCAGCTTAGCGCAGATGAGTCTACAGTACTTC
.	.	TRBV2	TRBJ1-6	CASSEGAGTFNSPLHF	TGTGCCAGCAGTGAAGGGGCTGGGACCTTTAATTCACCCCTCCACTTT
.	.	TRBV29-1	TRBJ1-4	CSVEDGGTKLFF	TGCAGCGTTGAAGATGGGGGGACCAAACTGTTTTTT
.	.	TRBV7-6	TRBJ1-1	CASSLGQLNTEAFF	TGTGCCAGCAGCCTCGGACAGTTGAACACTGAAGCTTTCTTT
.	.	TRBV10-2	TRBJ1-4	CASRAASSNEKLFF	TGCGCCAGCAGGGCAGCTTCCTCTAATGAAAAACTGTTTTTT
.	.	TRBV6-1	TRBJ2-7	CASSRAGYEQYF	TGTGCCAGCAGTCGGGCAGGCTACGAGCAGTACTTC
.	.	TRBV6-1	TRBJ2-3	CASSELRGGPDTQYF	TGTGCCAGCAGTGAACTGAGGGGGGGCCCAGATACGCAGTATTTT
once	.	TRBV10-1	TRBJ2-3	CASSSTAFTDTQYF	TGCGCCAGCAGTTCGACAGCTTTCACAGATACGCAGTATTTT
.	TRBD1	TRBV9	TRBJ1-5	CASSVGQGSNQPQHF	TGTGCCAGCAGCGTAGGACAGGGAAGCAATCAGCCCCAGCATTTT
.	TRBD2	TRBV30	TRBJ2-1	CAWSPRAGTQFF	TGTGCCTGGAGCCCCAGAGCGGGGACGCAGTTCTTC
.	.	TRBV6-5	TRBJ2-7	CASSYGKGRRAYEQYF	TGTGCCAGCAGTTACGGTAAAGGGAGGCGCGCCTACGAGCAGTACTTC
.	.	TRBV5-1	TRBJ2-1	CASSLGTGDPYNEQFF	TGCGCCAGCAGCTTGGGGACGGGGGATCCCTACAATGAGCAGTTCTTC
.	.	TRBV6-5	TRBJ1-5	CASNPTSGQPQHF	TGTGCCAGCAACCCCACTTCAGGTCAGCCCCAGCATTTT
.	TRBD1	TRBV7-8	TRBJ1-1	CASSSRDRASNTEAFF	TGTGCCAGCAGCTCCCGGGACAGGGCGTCGAACACTGAAGCTTTCTTT
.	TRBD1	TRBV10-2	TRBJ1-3	CASSEPHRGDSGNTIYF	TGCGCCAGCAGTGAGCCCCACAGGGGGGACTCTGGAAACACCATATATTTT
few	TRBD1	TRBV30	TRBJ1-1	CAWNRGFTEAFF	TGTGCCTGGAACAGGGGTTTCACTGAAGCTTTCTTT
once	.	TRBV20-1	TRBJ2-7	CSALSGYEQYF	TGCAGTGCACTGTCAGGGTACGAGCAGTACTTC
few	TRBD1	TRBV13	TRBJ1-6	CASSVGQGGSPLHF	TGTGCCAGCAGCGTTGGACAGGGGGGTTCACCCCTCCACTTT
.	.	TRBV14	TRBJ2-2	CASRRGLDTGELFF	TGTGCCAGCAGGCGAGGGCTCGACACCGGGGAGCTGTTTTTT
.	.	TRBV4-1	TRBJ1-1	CASSDAGTLNTEAFF	TGCGCCAGCAGCGACGCCGGGACCCTGAACACTGAAGCTTTCTTT
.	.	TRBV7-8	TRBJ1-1	CASSYGLVTEAFF	TGTGCCAGCAGCTACGGTCTGGTCACTGAAGCTTTCTTT
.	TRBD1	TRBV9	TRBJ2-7	CASSVAISGQGDNEQYF	TGTGCTAGCAGCGTAGCTATCTCGGGGCAGGGGGACAACGAGCAGTACTTC
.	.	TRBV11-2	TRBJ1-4	CASSPHGEKLFF	TGTGCCAGCAGCCCCCATGGAGAAAAACTGTTTTTT
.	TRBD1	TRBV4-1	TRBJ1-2	CASSQADRGWNYGYTF	TGCGCCAGCAGCCAAGCAGACAGGGGCTGGAACTATGGCTACACCTTC
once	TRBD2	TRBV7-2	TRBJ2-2	CASSSGLADTGELFF	TGTGCCAGCAGCTCCGGACTAGCAGACACCGGGGAGCTGTTTTTT
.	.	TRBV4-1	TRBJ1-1	CASSQPRAHLEPEAFF	TGCGCCAGCAGCCAGCCCCGGGCGCATCTGGAGCCTGAAGCTTTCTTT
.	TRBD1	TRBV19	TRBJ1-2	CASSRGQGSYGYTF	TGTGCCAGTAGTAGAGGACAGGGCTCCTATGGCTACACCTTC
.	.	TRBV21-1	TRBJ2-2	CASSKVTGQGKVGGTGELFF	TGTGCCAGCAGCAAAGTAACAGGACAGGGAAAGGTCGGTGGCACCGGGGAGCTGTTTTTT
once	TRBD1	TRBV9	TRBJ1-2	CASSAGTAANYGYTF	TGTGCCAGCTCCGCCGGGACAGCCGCTAACTATGGCTACACCTTC
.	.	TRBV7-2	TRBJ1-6	CASSLSARSSYNSPLHF	TGTGCCAGCAGCTTATCGGCGCGGAGCTCCTATAATTCACCCCTCCACTTT
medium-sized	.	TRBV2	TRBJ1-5	CASVIGPNQPQHF	TGTGCCAGTGTAATAGGGCCCAATCAGCCCCAGCATTTT